This T cell receptor (beta chain) was obtained from a study of Tregs in tolerant kidney transplant recipients. Clones were read by immunoSEQ multiplex PCR, and TCRdb kept only the in-frame ones, dropping some. Of about 100,000 clones listed, under 95% were seen once; the top ten hold 0.46%. The study, taken as a whole, reports: For some patients, primers changed over time, blocking nucleotide-level comparison. Findings come from small patient numbers and require larger validation.

Concerning this clone: Its antigen is currently unknown.

The source is a human donor who received a combined kidney and bone marrow transplant. This specimen consisted of CD4+ T cells from blood, obtained before the transplant.

The DNA of the CDR3 is TGCGCCAGCAGCTTGGGGGACAGGGACGGCGAAAAACTGTTTTTT. Encoded protein: CASSLGDRDGEKLFF. This chain joins TRBV5-1 and TRBJ1-4; 9 bases align to TRBD1. Per germline, CDR1 SGHRS and CDR2 YFSETQ. CDR3 size: 15 residues. J lost 8 bases, V lost 0 bases, and 5 bases had no gene match.